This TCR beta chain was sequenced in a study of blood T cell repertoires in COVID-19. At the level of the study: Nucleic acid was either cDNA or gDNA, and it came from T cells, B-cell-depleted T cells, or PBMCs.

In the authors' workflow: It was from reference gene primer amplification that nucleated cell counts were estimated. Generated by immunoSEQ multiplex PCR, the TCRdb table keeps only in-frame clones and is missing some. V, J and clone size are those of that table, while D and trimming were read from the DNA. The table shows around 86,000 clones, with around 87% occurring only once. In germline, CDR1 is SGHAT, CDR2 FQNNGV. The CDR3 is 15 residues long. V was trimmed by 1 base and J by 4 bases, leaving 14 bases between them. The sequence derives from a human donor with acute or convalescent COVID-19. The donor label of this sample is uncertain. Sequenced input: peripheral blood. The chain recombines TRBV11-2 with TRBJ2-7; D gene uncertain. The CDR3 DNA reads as TGTGCCAGCAGCTTAGGGCAGGTACCCTCTTACGAGCAGTACTTC. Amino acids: CASSLGQVPSYEQYF.